The 5 T cell receptor beta chains in this list originate from one sample, sequenced in a study of blood T cell repertoires in COVID-19. Clones were read by immunoSEQ multiplex PCR, and TCRdb kept only the in-frame ones, dropping some. The sample has fewer than 200,000 clones, about 83% seen once. The sequenced sample consisted of peripheral blood. The receptors shown here come from a human donor in a cohort sampled during active COVID-19.

The CDR3 sequence is CASSQGTSSTNEKLFF. The CDR3 DNA reads as TGTGCCAGCAGCCAAGGGACATCTTCAACTAATGAAAAACTGTTTTTT. The genes are TRBV3-1 (or the pseudogene TRBV3-2) and TRBJ1-4, with D possibly matching TRBD1 (5 bases). Looked up from germline, CDR1 is LGHDT and CDR2 is YNNKEL (reference sequence). With 1 base removed from V and 0 bases from J, the gap between germline ends came to 9 bases. CDR3 length equals 16 residues.

This clone showed up just a few times. The chain links TRBV19 to TRBJ1-4; D remains ambiguous. The CDR3 runs 13 residues. From germline, CDR1 is LNHDA and CDR2 SQIVND (reference sequence). Trimming cost V 6 bases and J 7 bases, with 12 bases left between them. CDR3 in amino acids: CASSRMAGEKLFF. CDR3 nucleotide sequence: TGTGCCAGTAGCCGGATGGCGGGTGAAAAACTGTTTTTT. The whole variable domain, filled in from reference TRBV19 and TRBJ1-4, reads DGGITQSPKYLFRKEGQNVTLSCEQNLNHDAMYWYRQDPGQGLRLIYYSQIVNDFQKGDIAEGYSVSREKKESFPLTVTSAQKNPTAFYLCASSRMAGEKLFFGSGTQLSVL.

The chain has TRBV5-4 and TRBJ2-1, with 11 positions matching TRBD2. This CDR3 is 14 amino acids long. Germline V gives CDR1 SGHNT, CDR2 YYREEE (reference sequence). The J segment lost 6 bases and the V segment lost 4 bases, leaving 3 bases of the junction unmatched. The CDR3 nucleotides are TGTGCCAGCAGCGGGGGGACTAGCGGCAATGAGCAGTTCTTC. Protein product: CASSGGTSGNEQFF.

The chain couples TRBV6-2 or TRBV6-3 to TRBJ1-5, with a possible D match to TRBD1 (5 bases). The ends were cut back, 0 bases at V and 5 bases at J, with 5 bases in the middle. CDR3 length equals 13 residues. In germline, CDR1 is MNHEY, CDR2 SVGEGT. In DNA form, the CDR3 reads TGTGCCAGCAGTTACTCAGGGGATCAGCCCCAGCATTTT. Its translation is CASSYSGDQPQHF.

The rearrangement uses TRBV6-1 and TRBJ2-7, with TRBD2 matching 9 bases. CDR1 MNHNS and CDR2 SASEGT come from the germline V gene. This CDR3 is 14 amino acids long. Losses at the gene ends were 1 base for V and 3 bases for J; bases not matched to a gene: 1. The CDR3 is CASSEGAGGYEQYF. Here the CDR3 DNA reads TGTGCCAGCAGTGAAGGAGCGGGAGGCTACGAGCAGTACTTC.